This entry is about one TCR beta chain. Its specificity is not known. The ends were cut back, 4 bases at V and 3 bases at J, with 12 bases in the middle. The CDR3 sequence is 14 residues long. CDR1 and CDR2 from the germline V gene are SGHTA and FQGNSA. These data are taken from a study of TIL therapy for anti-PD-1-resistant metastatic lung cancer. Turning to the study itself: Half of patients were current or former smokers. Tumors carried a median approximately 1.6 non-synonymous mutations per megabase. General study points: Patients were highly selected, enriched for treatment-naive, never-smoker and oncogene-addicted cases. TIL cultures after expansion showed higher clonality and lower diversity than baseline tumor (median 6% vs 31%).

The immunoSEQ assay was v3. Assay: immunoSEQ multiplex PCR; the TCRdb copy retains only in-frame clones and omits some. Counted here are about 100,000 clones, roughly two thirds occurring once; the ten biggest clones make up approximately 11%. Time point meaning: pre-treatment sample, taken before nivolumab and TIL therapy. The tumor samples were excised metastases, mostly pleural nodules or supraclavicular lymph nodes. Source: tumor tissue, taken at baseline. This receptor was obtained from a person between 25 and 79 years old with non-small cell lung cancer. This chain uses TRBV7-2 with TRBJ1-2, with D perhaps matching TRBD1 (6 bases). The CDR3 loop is CASSSPRQDYGYTF. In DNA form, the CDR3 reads TGTGCCAGCAGCTCACCGCGACAGGACTATGGCTACACCTTC.